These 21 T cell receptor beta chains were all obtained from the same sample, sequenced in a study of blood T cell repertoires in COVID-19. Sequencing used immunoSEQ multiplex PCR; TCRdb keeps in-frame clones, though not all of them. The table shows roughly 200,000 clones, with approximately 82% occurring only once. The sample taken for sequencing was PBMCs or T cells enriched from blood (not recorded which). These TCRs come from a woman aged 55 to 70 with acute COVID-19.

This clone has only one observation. DNA of the CDR3: TGTGCCAGCAGTTACTCTTGGAGACAGGAAGGGCTAGCGGGCCCTCCCCATGAGCAGTTCTTC. It encodes CASSYSWRQEGLAGPPHEQFF. The chain carries TRBV6-2 or TRBV6-3 and TRBJ2-1; TRBD2 aligns across 8 bases. The CDR3 extends over 21 amino acids. The V segment lost 0 bases and the J segment 8 bases; nucleotides outside the gene matches: 24. Germline values: CDR1 MNHEY, CDR2 SVGEGT.

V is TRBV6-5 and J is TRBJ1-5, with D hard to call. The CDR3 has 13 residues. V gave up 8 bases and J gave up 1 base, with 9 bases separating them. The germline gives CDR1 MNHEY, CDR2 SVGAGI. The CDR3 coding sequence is TGTGCCAGCGCGGGTTGGAGCAATCAGCCCCAGCATTTT. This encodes CASAGWSNQPQHF.

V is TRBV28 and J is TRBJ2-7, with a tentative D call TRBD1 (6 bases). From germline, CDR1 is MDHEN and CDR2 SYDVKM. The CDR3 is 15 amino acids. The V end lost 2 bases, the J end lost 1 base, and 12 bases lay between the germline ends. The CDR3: CASSLGGSPSYEQYV. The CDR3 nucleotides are TGTGCCAGCAGTTTAGGGGGCTCCCCTTCCTACGAGCAGTACGTC.

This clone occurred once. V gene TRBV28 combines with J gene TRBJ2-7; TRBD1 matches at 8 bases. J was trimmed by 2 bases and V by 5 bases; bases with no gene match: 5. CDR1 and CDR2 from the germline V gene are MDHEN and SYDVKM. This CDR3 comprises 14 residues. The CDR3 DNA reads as TGTGCCAGCAGTAAATCAGGGGGCCCCTACGAGCAGTACGTC. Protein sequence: CASSKSGGPYEQYV.

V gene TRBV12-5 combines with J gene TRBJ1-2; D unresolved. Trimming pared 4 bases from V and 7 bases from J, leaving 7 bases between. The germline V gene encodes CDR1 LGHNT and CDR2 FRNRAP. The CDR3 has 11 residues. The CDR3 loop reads CASGSGAGYTF. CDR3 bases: TGTGCTAGTGGTTCAGGTGCTGGCTACACCTTC.

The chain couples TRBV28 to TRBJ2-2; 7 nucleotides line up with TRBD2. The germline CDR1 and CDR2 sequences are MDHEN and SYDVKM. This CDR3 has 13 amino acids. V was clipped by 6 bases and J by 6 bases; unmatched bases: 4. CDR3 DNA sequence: TGTGCCAGCAGCCGGGCGGGGGCCGGGGAGCTGTTTTTT. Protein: CASSRAGAGELFF.

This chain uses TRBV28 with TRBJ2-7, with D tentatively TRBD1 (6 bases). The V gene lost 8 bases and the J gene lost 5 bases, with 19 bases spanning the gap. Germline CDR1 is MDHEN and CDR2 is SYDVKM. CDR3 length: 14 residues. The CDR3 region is CASGTEQGVHEQYF. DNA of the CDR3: TGTGCCAGCGGAACAGAACAGGGTGTCCACGAGCAGTACTTC.

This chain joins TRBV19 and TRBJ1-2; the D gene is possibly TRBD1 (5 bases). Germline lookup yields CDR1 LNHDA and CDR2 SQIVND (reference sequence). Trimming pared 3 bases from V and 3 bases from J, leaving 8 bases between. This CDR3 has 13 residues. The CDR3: CASSMWGDYGYTF. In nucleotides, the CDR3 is TGTGCCAGTAGTATGTGGGGGGACTATGGCTACACCTTC.

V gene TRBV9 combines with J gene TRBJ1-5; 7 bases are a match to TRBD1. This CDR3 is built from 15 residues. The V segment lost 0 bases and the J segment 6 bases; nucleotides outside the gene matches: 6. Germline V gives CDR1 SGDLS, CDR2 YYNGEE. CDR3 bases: TGTGCCAGCAGCGTAGGGCCAGGGGGAAGTCAGCCCCAGCATTTT. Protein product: CASSVGPGGSQPQHF.

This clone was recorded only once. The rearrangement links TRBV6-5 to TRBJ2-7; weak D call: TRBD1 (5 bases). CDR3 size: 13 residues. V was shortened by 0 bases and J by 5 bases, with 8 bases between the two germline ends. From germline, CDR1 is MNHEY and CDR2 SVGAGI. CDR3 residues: CASSYSQGHEQYV. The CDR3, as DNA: TGTGCCAGCAGTTACTCTCAGGGCCACGAGCAGTACGTC.

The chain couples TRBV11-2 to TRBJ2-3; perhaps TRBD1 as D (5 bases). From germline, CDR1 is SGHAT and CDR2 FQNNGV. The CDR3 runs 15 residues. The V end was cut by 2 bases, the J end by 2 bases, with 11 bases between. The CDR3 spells CASSLTGHPTDTQYF. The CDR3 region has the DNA TGTGCCAGCAGCTTAACAGGACACCCCACAGATACGCAGTATTTT.

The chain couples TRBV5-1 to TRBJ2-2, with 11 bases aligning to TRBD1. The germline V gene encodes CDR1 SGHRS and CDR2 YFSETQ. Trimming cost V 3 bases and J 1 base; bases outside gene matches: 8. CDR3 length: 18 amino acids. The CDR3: CASSYRTGGSGNTGELFF. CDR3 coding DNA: TGCGCCAGCAGCTATAGGACAGGGGGCTCGGGGAACACCGGGGAGCTGTTTTTT.

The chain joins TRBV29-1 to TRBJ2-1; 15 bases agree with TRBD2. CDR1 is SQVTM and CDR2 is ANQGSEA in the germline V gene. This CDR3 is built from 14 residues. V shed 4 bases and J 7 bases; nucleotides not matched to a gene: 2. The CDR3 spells CSVGGTSGGNEQFF. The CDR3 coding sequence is TGCAGCGTTGGCGGGACTAGCGGGGGGAATGAGCAGTTCTTC.

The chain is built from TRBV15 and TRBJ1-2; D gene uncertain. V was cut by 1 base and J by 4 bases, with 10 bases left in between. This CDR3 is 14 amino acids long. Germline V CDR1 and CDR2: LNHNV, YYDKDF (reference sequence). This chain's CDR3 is CATSRVGRGYGYTF. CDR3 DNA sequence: TGTGCCACCAGCAGAGTGGGTAGAGGCTATGGCTACACCTTC.

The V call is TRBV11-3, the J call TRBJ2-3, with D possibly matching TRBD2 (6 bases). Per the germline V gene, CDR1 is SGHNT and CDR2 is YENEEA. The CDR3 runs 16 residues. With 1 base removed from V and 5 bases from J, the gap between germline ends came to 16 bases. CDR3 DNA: TGTGCCAGCAGCTTAGGGGTTCGGCGGGACGGAGATACGCAGTATTTT. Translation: CASSLGVRRDGDTQYF.

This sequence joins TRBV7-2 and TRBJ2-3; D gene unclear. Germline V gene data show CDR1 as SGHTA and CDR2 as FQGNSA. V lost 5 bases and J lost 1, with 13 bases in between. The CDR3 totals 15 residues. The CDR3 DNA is TGTGCCAGCAGCCCTAGGCCCGCCGGCACAGATACGCAGTATTTT. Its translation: CASSPRPAGTDTQYF.

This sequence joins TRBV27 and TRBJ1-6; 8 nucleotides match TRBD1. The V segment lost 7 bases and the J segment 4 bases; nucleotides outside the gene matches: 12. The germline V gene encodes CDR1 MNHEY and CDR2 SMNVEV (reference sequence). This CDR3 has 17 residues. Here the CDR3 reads CASKSIQGAGYNSPLHF. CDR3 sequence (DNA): TGTGCCAGCAAATCGATCCAGGGGGCGGGTTATAATTCACCCCTCCACTTT.

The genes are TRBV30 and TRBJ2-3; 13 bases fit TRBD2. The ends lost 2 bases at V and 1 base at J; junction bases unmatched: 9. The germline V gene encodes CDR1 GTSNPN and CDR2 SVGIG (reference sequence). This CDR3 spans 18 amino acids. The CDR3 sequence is CAWSLSGTSGIGTDTQYF. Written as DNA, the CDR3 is TGTGCCTGGAGTTTATCTGGGACTAGCGGGATAGGCACAGATACGCAGTATTTT.

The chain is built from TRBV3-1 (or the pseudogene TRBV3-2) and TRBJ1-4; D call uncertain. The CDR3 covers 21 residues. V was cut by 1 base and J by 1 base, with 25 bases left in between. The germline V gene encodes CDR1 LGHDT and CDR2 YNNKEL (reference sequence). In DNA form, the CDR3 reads TGTGCCAGCAGCCAAGTTTCCCGGCGGGGAGGAACCTCTCGAACTAATGAAAAACTGTTTTTT. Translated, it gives CASSQVSRRGGTSRTNEKLFF.

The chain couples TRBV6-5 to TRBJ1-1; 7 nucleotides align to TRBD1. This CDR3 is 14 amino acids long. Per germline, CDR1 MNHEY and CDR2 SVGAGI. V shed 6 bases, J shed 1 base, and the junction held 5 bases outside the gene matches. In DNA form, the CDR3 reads TGTGCCAGCAGCCGGGACAGAAAGAACACTGAAGCTTTCTTT. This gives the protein CASSRDRKNTEAFF.

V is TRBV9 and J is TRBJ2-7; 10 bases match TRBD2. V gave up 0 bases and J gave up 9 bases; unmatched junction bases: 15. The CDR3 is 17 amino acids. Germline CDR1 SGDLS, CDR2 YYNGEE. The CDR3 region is CASSVEPTSGTREGQYF. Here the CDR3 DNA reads TGTGCCAGCAGCGTAGAGCCCACTAGCGGGACCCGTGAGGGGCAGTACTTC.